These T cell receptor beta chains were read from a single sample in a study of blood T cell repertoires in COVID-19. TCRdb keeps only in-frame clones here, not all; method: immunoSEQ multiplex PCR. The top ten clones hold roughly 0.25% of a sample with hundreds of thousands of clones, 80% to 90% of them seen once. The sequenced sample was peripheral blood. The receptors here all came from a woman under 30 with acute or convalescent COVID-19. The CDR3 runs from the conserved cysteine through the conserved F or W. The D gene is left open where the match is weak. Not every row has a clone size; where given, it reads once, few, many or a size class.

clone_size,v_call,j_call,d_call,cdr3_nt,cdr3_aa
few,TRBV18,TRBJ2-2,TRBD1,TGTGCCAGCTCACTTAGCCAGGGGGCCTCGAACACCGGGGAGCTGTTTTTT,CASSLSQGASNTGELFF
.,TRBV19,TRBJ2-7,TRBD2,TGTGCCAGTCGTCTAGCGGGGGACCGGTACGAGCAGTACTTC,CASRLAGDRYEQYF
.,TRBV7-9,TRBJ1-2,TRBD1,TGTGCCAGCAGCCTCGGACAGGGCTGGGGCTACACCTTC,CASSLGQGWGYTF
.,TRBV7-8,TRBJ1-2,TRBD1,TGTGCCAGCAGCTTAGGATCGTTAGGGGGCGCGGGCTACACCTTC,CASSLGSLGGAGYTF
few,TRBV5-1,TRBJ1-2,TRBD1,TGCGCCAGCTACGGGACAGGGCATGGCTACACCTTC,CASYGTGHGYTF
.,TRBV18,TRBJ2-5,.,TGTGCCAGCTCACCAAGACAGGAGGAGACCCAGTACTTC,CASSPRQEETQYF
.,TRBV4-2,TRBJ1-5,TRBD1,TGTGCCAGCAGCCAACCGGACAGGGTAGATCAGCCCCAGCATTTT,CASSQPDRVDQPQHF
.,TRBV28,TRBJ1-2,.,TGTGCCAGCAGTTTAGAGGGTTTTGGCTACACCTTC,CASSLEGFGYTF
.,TRBV27,TRBJ2-3,TRBD1,TGTGCCAGCACTCTTCAGGGGGCAGATACGCAGTATTTT,CASTLQGADTQYF
.,TRBV28,TRBJ1-5,TRBD1,TGTGCCAGCATCCAAATAGGGGGCTCAGCCCAAAATCAGCCCCAGCATTTT,CASIQIGGSAQNQPQHF
.,TRBV5-4,TRBJ2-1,.,TGTGCCAGTAACAGATTCGACTCCTACAATGAGCAGTTCTTC,CASNRFDSYNEQFF
once,TRBV3-1/TRBV3-2,TRBJ1-6,.,TGTGCCAGCAGCCAAGATTTGAGTAATTCACCCCTCCACTTT,CASSQDLSNSPLHF
.,TRBV6-2/TRBV6-3,TRBJ2-1,.,TGTGCCAGCAGTTACGGGGGGACGTACAATGAGCAGTTCTTC,CASSYGGTYNEQFF
.,TRBV20-1,TRBJ1-1,.,TGCAGTGCCCCAGAAAACACTGAAGCTTTCTTT,CSAPENTEAFF
.,TRBV5-5,TRBJ1-4,TRBD1,TGTGCCAGCAGTCCACAGGGGGCAGCAGAAAAACTGTTTTTT,CASSPQGAAEKLFF
.,TRBV7-9,TRBJ1-2,.,TGTGCCAGCAGCCGTTACTCCTATGGCTACACCTTC,CASSRYSYGYTF
.,TRBV24-1,TRBJ2-3,.,TGTGCCACCAGTGATGAGTCGGGGGGCCCAGATACGCAGTATTTT,CATSDESGGPDTQYF
.,TRBV7-7,TRBJ2-2,TRBD1,TGTGCCAGCAGCCCGACAGGGGGCAAGGTAGACACCGGGGAGCTGTTTTTT,CASSPTGGKVDTGELFF
.,TRBV20-1,TRBJ2-2,.,TGCAGTGCTAGTCCTAGTACTACTTCCACCGGGGAGCTGTTTTTT,CSASPSTTSTGELFF
.,TRBV29-1,TRBJ1-1,.,TGCAGCGTTGAGAGATACAGGGATACTGAAGCTTTCTTT,CSVERYRDTEAFF
.,TRBV10-3,TRBJ2-3,TRBD2,TGTGCCATCAGTGAGCTGGGGGGGGGAAGGTTGGTTATGCCAGATACGCAGTATTTT,CAISELGGGRLVMPDTQYF
.,TRBV18,TRBJ1-1,TRBD1,TGTGCCAGCTCTAGGTGGACAGGGGGCCTGGACACTGAAGCTTTCTTT,CASSRWTGGLDTEAFF
.,TRBV6-2/TRBV6-3,TRBJ2-7,TRBD1,TGTGCCAGCAGTCGTACAGGGGGCGAGCAGTACTTC,CASSRTGGEQYF
.,TRBV4-3,TRBJ2-3,TRBD2,TGCGCCAGCAGCCAACAGAGGACTAGCCCAGATACGCAGTATTTT,CASSQQRTSPDTQYF
.,TRBV18,TRBJ1-5,.,TGTGCCAGCTCACCAGTCGAGGGTCAGCCCCAGCATTTT,CASSPVEGQPQHF
once,TRBV7-2,TRBJ1-2,.,TGTGCCAGCAGCTTAGTCCAGGATCGGGGCTACACCTTC,CASSLVQDRGYTF
.,TRBV29-1,TRBJ1-2,TRBD1,TGCAGCGCCGGGACAGGGTTGGGCTACACCTTC,CSAGTGLGYTF
.,TRBV4-1,TRBJ1-2,.,TGCGCCAGCAGCGTCGGTGGGGCCAGGGTGTATGGCTACACCTTC,CASSVGGARVYGYTF
.,TRBV4-3,TRBJ1-2,.,TGCGCCAGCAGCCAAGGATCGGGTACCCCCACCTACTATGGCTACACCTTC,CASSQGSGTPTYYGYTF
.,TRBV6-5,TRBJ1-2,.,TGTGCCAGCAGAAGCGACGGGTATGGCTACACCTTC,CASRSDGYGYTF
.,TRBV18,TRBJ2-2,TRBD1,TGTGCCAGCTCACCAGTCGTGCAAGGGGGCAACACCGGGGAGCTGTTTTTT,CASSPVVQGGNTGELFF
.,TRBV6-6,TRBJ1-1,TRBD1,TGTGCCAGCAGTTCCCCCCAGGACAGGGGGGTTACTGAAGCTTTCTTT,CASSSPQDRGVTEAFF
.,TRBV5-1,TRBJ2-2,.,TGCGCCAGCAGCTTGGGGCGGGGAGCGAACACCGGGGAGCTGTTTTTT,CASSLGRGANTGELFF
.,TRBV7-2,TRBJ2-1,.,TGTGCCAGCAGCCGTAGGACTGAAGGGTACAATGAGCAGTTCTTC,CASSRRTEGYNEQFF
.,TRBV7-8,TRBJ1-2,TRBD1,TGTGCCAGCAGCCCCCGGACAGGGGGTATGAACTATGGCTACACCTTC,CASSPRTGGMNYGYTF
.,TRBV29-1,TRBJ2-7,.,TGCAGCGTTGAAGCCCTCCACAACAGGGAGAGGGGCTCCTACGAGCAGTACTTC,CSVEALHNRERGSYEQYF
.,TRBV11-2,TRBJ1-3,.,TGTGCCAGCAGCTCATACCCACACCACTCTGGAAACACCATATATTTT,CASSSYPHHSGNTIYF
.,TRBV7-2,TRBJ1-2,TRBD1,TGTGCCAGCAGCCAAGGGGGGACAGTTAACTATGGCTACACCTTC,CASSQGGTVNYGYTF
.,TRBV6-4,TRBJ1-5,.,TGTGCCAGCAGTGGACAGAGCACAAACAATCAGCCCCAGCATTTT,CASSGQSTNNQPQHF
.,TRBV4-2,TRBJ2-7,.,TGTGCCAGCAGCCATGAACCCGTGGGGGGGCAAAGCGAGCAGTACTTC,CASSHEPVGGQSEQYF
.,TRBV29-1,TRBJ1-2,TRBD1,TGCAGCGTTGGGGACAGAGGCTATGGCTACACCTTC,CSVGDRGYGYTF
.,TRBV9,TRBJ2-1,.,TGTGCCAGCAGCGTAGGAGGTAGAGCCTACAACTATGAGCAGTTCTTC,CASSVGGRAYNYEQFF